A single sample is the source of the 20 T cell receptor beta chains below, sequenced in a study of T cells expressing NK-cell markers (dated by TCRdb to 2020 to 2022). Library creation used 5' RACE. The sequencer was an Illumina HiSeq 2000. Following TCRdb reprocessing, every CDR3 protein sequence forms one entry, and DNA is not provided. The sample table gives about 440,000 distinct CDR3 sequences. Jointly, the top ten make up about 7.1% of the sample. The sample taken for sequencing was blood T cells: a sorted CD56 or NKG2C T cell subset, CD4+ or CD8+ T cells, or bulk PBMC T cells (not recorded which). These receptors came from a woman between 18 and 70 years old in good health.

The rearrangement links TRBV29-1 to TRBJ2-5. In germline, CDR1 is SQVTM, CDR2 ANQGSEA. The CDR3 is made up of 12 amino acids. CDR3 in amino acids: CSVVEVAETQYF.

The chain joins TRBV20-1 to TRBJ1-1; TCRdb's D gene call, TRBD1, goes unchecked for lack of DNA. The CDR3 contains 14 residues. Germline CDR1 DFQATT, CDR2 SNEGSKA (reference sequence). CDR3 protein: CSARPRTGQTEAFF.

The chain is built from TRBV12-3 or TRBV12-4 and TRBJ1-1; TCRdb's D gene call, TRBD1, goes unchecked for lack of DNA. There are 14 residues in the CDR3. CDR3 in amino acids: CASTARGQNTEAFF.

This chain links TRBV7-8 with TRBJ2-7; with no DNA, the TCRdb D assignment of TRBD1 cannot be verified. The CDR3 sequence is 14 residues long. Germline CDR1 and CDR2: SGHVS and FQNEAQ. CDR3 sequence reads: CASSLATGMHEQYF. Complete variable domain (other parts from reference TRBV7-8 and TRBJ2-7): GAGVSQSPRYKVAKRGQDVALRCDPISGHVSLFWYQQALGQGPEFLTYFQNEAQLDKSGLPSDRFFAERPEGSVSTLKIQRTQQEDSAVYLCASSLATGMHEQYFGPGTRLTVT.

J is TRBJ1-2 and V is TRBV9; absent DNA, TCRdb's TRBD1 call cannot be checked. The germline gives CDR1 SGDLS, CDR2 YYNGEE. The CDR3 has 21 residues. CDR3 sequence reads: CASSVALRGQGATGANYGYTF.

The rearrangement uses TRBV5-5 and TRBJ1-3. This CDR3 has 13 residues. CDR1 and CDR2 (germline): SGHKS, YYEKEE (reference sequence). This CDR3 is CASSPGSGNTIYF.

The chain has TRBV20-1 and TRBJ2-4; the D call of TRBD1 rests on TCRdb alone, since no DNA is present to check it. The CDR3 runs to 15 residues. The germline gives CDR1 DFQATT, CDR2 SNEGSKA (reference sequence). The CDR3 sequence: CSAETQGQAKNIQYF.

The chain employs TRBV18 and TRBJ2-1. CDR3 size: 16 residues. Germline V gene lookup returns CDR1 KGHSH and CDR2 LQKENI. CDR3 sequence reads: CASSPRWEGLGNEQFF.

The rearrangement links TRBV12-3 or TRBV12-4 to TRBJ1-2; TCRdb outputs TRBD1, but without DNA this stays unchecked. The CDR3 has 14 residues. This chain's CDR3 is CASLGSLGDYGYTF.

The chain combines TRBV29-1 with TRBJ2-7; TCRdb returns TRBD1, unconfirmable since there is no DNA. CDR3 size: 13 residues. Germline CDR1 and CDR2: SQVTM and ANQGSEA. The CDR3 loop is CSVPGTGSYEQYF.

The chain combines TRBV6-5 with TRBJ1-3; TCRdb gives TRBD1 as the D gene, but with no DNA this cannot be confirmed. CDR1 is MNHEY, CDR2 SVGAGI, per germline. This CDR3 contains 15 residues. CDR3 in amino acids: CASSFRTGSGNTIYF.

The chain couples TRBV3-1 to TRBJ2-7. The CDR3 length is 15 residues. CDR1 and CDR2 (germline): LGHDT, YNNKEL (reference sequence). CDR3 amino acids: CASSQDLGHNYEQYF.

The CDR3 loop is CSARGLAGDNEQFF. The genes are TRBV20-1 and TRBJ2-1; TCRdb proposes TRBD2, but this gene call is untestable without DNA. Germline V lookup: CDR1 DFQATT, CDR2 SNEGSKA (reference sequence). The CDR3 sequence is 14 residues long.

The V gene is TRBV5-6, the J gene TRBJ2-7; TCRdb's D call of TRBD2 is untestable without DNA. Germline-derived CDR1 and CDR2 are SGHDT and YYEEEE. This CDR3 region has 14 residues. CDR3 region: CASSPLLSIHEQYF.

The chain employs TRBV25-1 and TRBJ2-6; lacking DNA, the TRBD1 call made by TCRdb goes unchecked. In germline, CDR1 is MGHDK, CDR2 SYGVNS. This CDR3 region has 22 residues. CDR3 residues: CASSLGQIKVAPFSAGANVLTF.

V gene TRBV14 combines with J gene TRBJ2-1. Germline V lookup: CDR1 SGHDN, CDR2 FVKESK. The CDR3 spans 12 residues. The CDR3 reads CASSQDVNEQFF.

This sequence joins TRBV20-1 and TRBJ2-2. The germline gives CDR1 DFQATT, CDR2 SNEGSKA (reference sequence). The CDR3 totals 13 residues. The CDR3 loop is CSASESLIGELFF.

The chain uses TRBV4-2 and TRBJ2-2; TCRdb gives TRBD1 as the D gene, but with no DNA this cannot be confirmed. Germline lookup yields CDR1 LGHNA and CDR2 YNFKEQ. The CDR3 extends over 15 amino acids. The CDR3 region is CASSQYRTYTGELFF.

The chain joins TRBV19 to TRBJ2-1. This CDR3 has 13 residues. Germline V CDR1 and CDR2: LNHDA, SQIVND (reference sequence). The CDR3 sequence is CASSIVQYNEQFF.

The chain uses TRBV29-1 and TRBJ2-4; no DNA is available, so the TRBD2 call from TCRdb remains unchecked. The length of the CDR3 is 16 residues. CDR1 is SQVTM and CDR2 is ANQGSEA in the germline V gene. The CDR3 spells CSVHWGSGGAKNIQYF.